This T cell receptor (beta chain) emerged from a study of T cells in tuberculosis. As for the study in general: The T cells targeted glucose monomycolate, a mycobacterial lipid, via CD1B. IGRA-negative adolescents, IGRA-positive adolescents with latent tuberculosis and adults with active tuberculosis formed this South African cohort. The study, taken as a whole, reports: Classification accuracy was roughly 87% (AUROC 0.7 to 0.9) with the GMM-specific repertoire.

With respect to this clone: Its antigen is still unknown.

The sample's time point: new active TB diagnosis, blood taken before or within 7 days of starting treatment. Repertoires were generated with immunoSEQ multiplex PCR, while TCRdb's copy carries only in-frame clones and drops some. The sample carries about 34,000 clones, approximately 89% recorded once. This sample comprised PBMCs, obtained at tuberculosis diagnosis. The source of this sequence is an adult with tuberculosis.

CDR3 bases: TGTGCCAGCAGCGTAGTGCTTGGAGGGCCTCTGAGTGAGCAGTTCTTC. It translates to CASSVVLGGPLSEQFF. The chain joins TRBV9 to TRBJ2-1; D perhaps matches TRBD2 (6 bases). V was trimmed by 0 bases and J by 9 bases, leaving 19 bases between them. The CDR3 runs 16 residues. Germline V gene sequence: CDR1 SGDLS, CDR2 YYNGEE.